This TCR beta chain stems from a study of persistence of HIV-infected CD4 T cells. General observations from the study: Degenerate expanded CDR3beta sequences were enriched among CMV- and Gag-responding cells. The rare CMV-responding cells with HIV-1 proviruses were not separately TCR-sequenced.

Cells were stimulated with overlapping HIV-1 Gag 15-mer peptides. Sorting of responding CD4+ T cells relied on upregulated CD40 ligand together with CD69. For at least 4 years, plasma HIV-1 RNA was undetectable (<50 copies/mL). Comment on this clone: Its target is unknown.

Germline V gene lookup returns CDR1 LNHDA and CDR2 SQIVND (reference sequence). The CDR3 is 14 residues long. With 3 bases removed from V and 4 bases from J, the gap between germline ends came to 12 bases. Sequencing used immunoSEQ version 4 in survey mode. Some clones are missing from TCRdb's copy, which holds only in-frame ones; the method was immunoSEQ multiplex PCR. The data show about 13,000 clones, 66% seen once. The genes are TRBV19 and TRBJ1-1; D gene unclear. The origin of this receptor is an adult man with HIV who was CMV-seropositive. The source material was CD4+ T cells sorted from PBMCs after roughly 18-hour stimulation, sampled from a patient who received antiretroviral therapy. The CDR3 reads CASSMRAPRTEAFF. As DNA, the CDR3 is TGTGCCAGTAGTATGCGGGCGCCGCGCACTGAAGCTTTCTTT.